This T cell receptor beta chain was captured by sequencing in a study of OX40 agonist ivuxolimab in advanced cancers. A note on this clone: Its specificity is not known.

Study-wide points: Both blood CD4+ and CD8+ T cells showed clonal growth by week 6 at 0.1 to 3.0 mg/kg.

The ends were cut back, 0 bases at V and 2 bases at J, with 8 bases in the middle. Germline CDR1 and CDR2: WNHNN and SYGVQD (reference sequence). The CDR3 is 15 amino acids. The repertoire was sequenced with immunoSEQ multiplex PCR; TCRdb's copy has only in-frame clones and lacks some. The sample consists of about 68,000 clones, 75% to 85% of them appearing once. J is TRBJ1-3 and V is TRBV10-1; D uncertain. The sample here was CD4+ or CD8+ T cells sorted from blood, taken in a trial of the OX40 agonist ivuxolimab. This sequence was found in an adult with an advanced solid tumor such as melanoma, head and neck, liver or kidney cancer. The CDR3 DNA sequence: TGCGCCAGCAGTGAGTCGACCGGGCCTGGAAACACCATATATTTT. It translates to CASSESTGPGNTIYF.